These 9 T cell receptor beta chains were all obtained from the same sample, sequenced in a study of blood T cell repertoires in COVID-19. Only in-frame clones appear in the TCRdb table, and some are missing; sequencing was by immunoSEQ multiplex PCR. The data hold about 200,000 clones, with more than 70% observed a single time. The sequenced sample consisted of peripheral blood. All receptors derive from a man aged 18 to 29 with active or convalescent COVID-19.

J is TRBJ2-1 and V is TRBV3-1 (or the pseudogene TRBV3-2), with a possible D match to TRBD2 (6 bases). This CDR3 spans 16 amino acids. V was pared by 0 bases and J by 0 bases, with 9 bases between. The germline gives CDR1 LGHDT, CDR2 YNNKEL (reference sequence). The CDR3 coding sequence is TGTGCCAGCAGCCAAGACCTAGCGAGCTCCTACAATGAGCAGTTCTTC. This codes for CASSQDLASSYNEQFF.

The gene calls are TRBV7-2 and TRBJ2-2, with D perhaps matching TRBD2 (5 bases). V was pared by 3 bases and J by 0 bases, with 11 bases between. Germline CDR1 and CDR2: SGHTA and FQGNSA. The CDR3 length is 16 residues. The CDR3, as DNA: TGTGCCAGCAGCTTGGACTCCAACGCGAACACCGGGGAGCTGTTTTTT. As protein: CASSLDSNANTGELFF.

The chain combines TRBV5-1 with TRBJ1-1; 9 bases agree with TRBD1. The CDR3 contains 14 residues. Per germline, CDR1 SGHRS and CDR2 YFSETQ. The V and J ends lost 0 bases and 7 bases, in that order; junction bases with no gene match: 4. CDR3 in amino acids: CASSLEQGAGEAFF. As DNA, the CDR3 is TGCGCCAGCAGCTTGGAACAGGGGGCAGGTGAAGCTTTCTTT.

The chain combines TRBV24-1 with TRBJ2-1, with 12 bases aligning to TRBD2. V lost 8 bases to trimming and J lost 3 bases; unmatched junction nucleotides: 10. The CDR3 has 17 amino acids. Looked up from germline, CDR1 is KGHDR and CDR2 is SFDVKD. In DNA, the CDR3 is TGTGCCACCATTCCAATCTCGACTAGCGGGAGCTACAATGAGCAGTTCTTC. Protein product: CATIPISTSGSYNEQFF.

On this clone itself: Germline and junction disagree at one end, which may indicate a read error. The rearrangement joins TRBV11-3 to TRBJ2-1; 9 bases map to TRBD1. There are 17 residues in the CDR3. The germline gives CDR1 SGHNT, CDR2 YENEEA. The CDR3 DNA follows: TGTGCCAGCAGCCTAGACACCGGGACAGGGAATACCAATGAGCAGTTCTTC. This sequence encodes CASSLDTGTGNTNEQFF.

This chain uses TRBV2 with TRBJ2-1; TRBD1 might be the D (6 bases). The germline V gene encodes CDR1 SNHLY and CDR2 FYNNEI. The CDR3 runs to 11 residues. The ends were cut back, 4 bases at V and 9 bases at J, with 7 bases in the middle. The CDR3 spells CASSGRGEQFF. CDR3 DNA sequence: TGTGCCAGCAGTGGCAGGGGTGAGCAGTTCTTC. The full variable domain, with the rest looked up from reference TRBV2 and TRBJ2-1, is EPEVTQTPSHQVTQMGQEVILRCVPISNHLYFYWYRQILGQKVEFLVSFYNNEISEKSEIFDDQFSVERPDGSNFTLKIRSTKLEDSAMYFCASSGRGEQFFGPGTRLTVL.

The V call is TRBV3-1 (or the pseudogene TRBV3-2), the J call TRBJ1-3; no firm D call. Trimming pared 4 bases from V and 4 bases from J, leaving 20 bases between. Germline lookup yields CDR1 LGHDT and CDR2 YNNKEL (reference sequence). This CDR3 has 17 residues. The DNA of the CDR3 is TGTGCCAGCAGCCCTACCCGCGGAGCGGAACGAGGAAACACCATATATTTT. Translating it yields CASSPTRGAERGNTIYF.

This CDR3 is CASSFQGLSEAFF. The DNA of the CDR3 is TGTGCCAGCAGCTTTCAGGGGTTATCTGAAGCTTTCTTT. The chain couples TRBV7-9 to TRBJ1-1; D perhaps matches TRBD1 (6 bases). Germline CDR1 and CDR2: SEHNR and FQNEAQ (reference sequence). V shed 3 bases and J shed 6 bases, with 11 bases lying between them. The CDR3 sequence is 13 residues long.

The V and J genes are TRBV28 and TRBJ1-1; a weak D match, TRBD1 (6 bases). V was shortened by 2 bases and J by 12 bases, with 10 bases between the two germline ends. This CDR3 has 11 residues. Germline V gene sequence: CDR1 MDHEN, CDR2 SYDVKM. The CDR3 coding sequence is TGTGCCAGCAGTTTAAAGGGGACAACTTTCTTT. Protein product: CASSLKGTTFF.